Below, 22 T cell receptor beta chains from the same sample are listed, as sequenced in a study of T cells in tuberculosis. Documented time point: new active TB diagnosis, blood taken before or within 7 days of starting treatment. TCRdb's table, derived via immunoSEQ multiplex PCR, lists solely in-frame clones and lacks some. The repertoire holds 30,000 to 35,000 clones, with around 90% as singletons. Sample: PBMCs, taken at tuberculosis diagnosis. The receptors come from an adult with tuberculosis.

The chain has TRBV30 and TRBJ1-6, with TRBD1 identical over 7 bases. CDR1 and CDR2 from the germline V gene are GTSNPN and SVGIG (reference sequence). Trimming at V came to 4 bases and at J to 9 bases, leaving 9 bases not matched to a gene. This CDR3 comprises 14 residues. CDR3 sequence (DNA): TGTGCCTGGAATCAGGGGGTGGTGAGTTCACCCCTCCACTTT. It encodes CAWNQGVVSSPLHF.

In DNA, the CDR3 is TGTGCCAGCAGCTTAACCCGGTCTGGAAACACCATATATTTT. It encodes CASSLTRSGNTIYF. The chain joins TRBV7-2 to TRBJ1-3, with D hard to call. V was cut by 2 bases and J by 1 base, with 6 bases left in between. There are 14 residues in the CDR3. Germline V gene data show CDR1 as SGHTA and CDR2 as FQGNSA.

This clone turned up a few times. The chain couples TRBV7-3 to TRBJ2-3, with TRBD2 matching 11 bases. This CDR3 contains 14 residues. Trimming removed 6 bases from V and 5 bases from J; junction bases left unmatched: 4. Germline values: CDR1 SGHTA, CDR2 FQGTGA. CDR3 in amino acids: CASSPGTSGDTQYF. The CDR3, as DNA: TGTGCCAGCAGTCCCGGGACTAGCGGAGATACGCAGTATTTT.

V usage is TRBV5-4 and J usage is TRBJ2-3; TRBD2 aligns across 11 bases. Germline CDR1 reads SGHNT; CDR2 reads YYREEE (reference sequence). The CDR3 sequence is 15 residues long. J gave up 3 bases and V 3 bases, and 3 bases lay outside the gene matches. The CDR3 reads CASSYSGGGTDTQYF. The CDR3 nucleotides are TGTGCCAGCAGCTATAGCGGGGGGGGGACAGATACGCAGTATTTT.

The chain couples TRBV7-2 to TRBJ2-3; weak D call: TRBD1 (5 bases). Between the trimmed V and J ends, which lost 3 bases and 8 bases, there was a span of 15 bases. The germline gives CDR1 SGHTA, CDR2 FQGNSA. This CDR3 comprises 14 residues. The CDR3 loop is CASSFDRYSATQYF. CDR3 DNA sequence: TGTGCCAGCAGCTTTGACAGATATTCGGCTACGCAGTATTTT.

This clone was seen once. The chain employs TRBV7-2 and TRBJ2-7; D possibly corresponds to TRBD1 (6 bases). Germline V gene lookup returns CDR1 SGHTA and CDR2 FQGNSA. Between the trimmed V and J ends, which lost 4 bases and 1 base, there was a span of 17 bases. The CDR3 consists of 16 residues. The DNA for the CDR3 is TGTGCCAGCAGCTCCGTGGGGGCATGGACTTCCTACGAGCAGTACTTC. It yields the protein CASSSVGAWTSYEQYF. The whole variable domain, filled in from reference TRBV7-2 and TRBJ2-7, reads GAGVSQSPSNKVTEKGKDVELRCDPISGHTALYWYRQSLGQGLEFLIYFQGNSAPDKSGLPSDRFSAERTGGSVSTLTIQRTQQEDSAVYLCASSSVGAWTSYEQYFGPGTRLTVT.

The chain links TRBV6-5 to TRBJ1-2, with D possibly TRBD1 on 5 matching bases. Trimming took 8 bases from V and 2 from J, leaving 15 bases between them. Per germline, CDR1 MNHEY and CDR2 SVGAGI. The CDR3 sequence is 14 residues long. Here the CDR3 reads CASCEGGANYGYTF. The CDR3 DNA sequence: TGTGCCAGCTGCGAGGGCGGGGCAAACTATGGCTACACCTTC.

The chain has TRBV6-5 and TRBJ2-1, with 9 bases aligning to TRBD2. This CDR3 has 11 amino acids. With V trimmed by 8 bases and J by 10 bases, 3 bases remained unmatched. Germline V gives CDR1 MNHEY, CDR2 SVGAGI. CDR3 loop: CASRRGGEQFF. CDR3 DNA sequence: TGTGCCAGCCGGCGGGGGGGGGAGCAGTTCTTC.

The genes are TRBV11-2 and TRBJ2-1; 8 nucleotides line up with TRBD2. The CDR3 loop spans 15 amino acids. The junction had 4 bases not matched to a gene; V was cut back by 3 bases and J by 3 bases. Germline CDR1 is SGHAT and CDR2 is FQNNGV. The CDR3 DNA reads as TGTGCCAGCAGCTTGAGTAGCGGGATCTACAATGAGCAGTTCTTC. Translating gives CASSLSSGIYNEQFF.

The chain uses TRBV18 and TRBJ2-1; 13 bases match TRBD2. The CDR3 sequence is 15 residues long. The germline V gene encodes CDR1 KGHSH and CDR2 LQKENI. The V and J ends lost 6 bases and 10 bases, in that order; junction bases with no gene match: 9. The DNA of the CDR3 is TGTGCCAGCTCCTTCGGACTAGCGGGAGCTTGGGAGCAGTTCTTC. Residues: CASSFGLAGAWEQFF. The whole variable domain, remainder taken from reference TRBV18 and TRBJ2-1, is NAGVMQNPRHLVRRRGQEARLRCSPMKGHSHVYWYRQLPEEGLKFMVYLQKENIIDESGMPKERFSAEFPKEGPSILRIQQVVRGDSAAYFCASSFGLAGAWEQFFGPGTRLTVL.

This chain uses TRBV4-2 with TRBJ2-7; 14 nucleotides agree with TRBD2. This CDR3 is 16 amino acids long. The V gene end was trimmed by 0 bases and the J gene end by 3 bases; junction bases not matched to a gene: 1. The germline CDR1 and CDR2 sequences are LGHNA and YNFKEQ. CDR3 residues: CASSQEGTSGSYEQYF. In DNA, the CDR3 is TGTGCCAGCAGCCAAGAGGGGACTAGCGGGAGCTACGAGCAGTACTTC.

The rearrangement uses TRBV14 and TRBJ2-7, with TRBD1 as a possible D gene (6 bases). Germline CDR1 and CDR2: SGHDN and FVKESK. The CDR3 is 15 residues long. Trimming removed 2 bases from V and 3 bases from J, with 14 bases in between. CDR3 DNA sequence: TGTGCCAGCAGCCAACAACCGGGACATTACTACGAGCAGTACTTC. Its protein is CASSQQPGHYYEQYF. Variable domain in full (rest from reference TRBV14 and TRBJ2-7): EAGVTQFPSHSVIEKGQTVTLRCDPISGHDNLYWYRRVMGKEIKFLLHFVKESKQDESGMPNNRFLAERTGGTYSTLKVQPAELEDSGVYFCASSQQPGHYYEQYFGPGTRLTVT.

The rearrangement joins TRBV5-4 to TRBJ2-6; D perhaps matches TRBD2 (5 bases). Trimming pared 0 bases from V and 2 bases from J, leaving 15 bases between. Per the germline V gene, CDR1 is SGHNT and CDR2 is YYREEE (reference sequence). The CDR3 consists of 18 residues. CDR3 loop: CASSLDTRRTAGANVLTF. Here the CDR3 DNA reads TGTGCCAGCAGCTTGGATACTAGAAGAACCGCTGGGGCCAACGTCCTGACTTTC.

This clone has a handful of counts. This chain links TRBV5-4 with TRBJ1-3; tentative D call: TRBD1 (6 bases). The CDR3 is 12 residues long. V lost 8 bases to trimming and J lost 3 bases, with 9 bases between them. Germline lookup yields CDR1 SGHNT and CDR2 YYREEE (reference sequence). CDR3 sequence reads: CASSGDGNTIYF. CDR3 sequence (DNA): TGTGCCAGTTCAGGGGATGGAAACACCATATATTTT.

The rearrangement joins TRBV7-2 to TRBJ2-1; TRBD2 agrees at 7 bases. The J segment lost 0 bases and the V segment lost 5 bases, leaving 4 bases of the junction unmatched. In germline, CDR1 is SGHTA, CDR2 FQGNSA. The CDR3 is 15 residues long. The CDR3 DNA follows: TGTGCCAGCAGCCCTAGCGGTAGCTCCTACAATGAGCAGTTCTTC. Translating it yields CASSPSGSSYNEQFF.

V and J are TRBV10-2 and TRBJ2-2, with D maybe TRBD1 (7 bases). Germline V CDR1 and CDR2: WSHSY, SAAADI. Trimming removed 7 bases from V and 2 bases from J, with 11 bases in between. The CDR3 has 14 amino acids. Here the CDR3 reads CASKTGTNTGELFF. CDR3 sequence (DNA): TGCGCCAGCAAGACAGGGACTAACACCGGGGAGCTGTTTTTT.

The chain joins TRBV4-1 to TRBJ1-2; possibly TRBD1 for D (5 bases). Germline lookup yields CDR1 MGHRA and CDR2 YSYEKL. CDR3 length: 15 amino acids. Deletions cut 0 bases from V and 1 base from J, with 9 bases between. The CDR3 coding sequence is TGCGCCAGCAGCCAAGATAGCGGGGGTAACTATGGCTACACCTTC. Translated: CASSQDSGGNYGYTF.

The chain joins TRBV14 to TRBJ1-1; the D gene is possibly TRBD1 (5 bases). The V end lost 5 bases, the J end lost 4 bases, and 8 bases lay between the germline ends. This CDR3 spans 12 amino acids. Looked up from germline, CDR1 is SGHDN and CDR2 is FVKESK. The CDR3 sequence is CASSLDSTEAFF. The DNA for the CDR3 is TGTGCCAGCAGCTTAGACAGCACTGAAGCTTTCTTT. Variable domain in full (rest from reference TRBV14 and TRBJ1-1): EAGVTQFPSHSVIEKGQTVTLRCDPISGHDNLYWYRRVMGKEIKFLLHFVKESKQDESGMPNNRFLAERTGGTYSTLKVQPAELEDSGVYFCASSLDSTEAFFGQGTRLTVV.

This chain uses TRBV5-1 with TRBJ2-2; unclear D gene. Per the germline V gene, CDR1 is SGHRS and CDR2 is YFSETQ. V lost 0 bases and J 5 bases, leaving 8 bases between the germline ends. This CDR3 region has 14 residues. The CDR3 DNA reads TGCGCCAGCAGCTTGGGATACGGTACCGGGGAGCTGTTTTTT. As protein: CASSLGYGTGELFF.

The CDR3 loop is CASTALYQEKLFF. The CDR3 region has the DNA TGTGCCAGCACCGCCTTATATCAGGAAAAACTGTTTTTT. The V gene is TRBV25-1, the J gene TRBJ1-4; D is unclear. Germline assignment: CDR1 MGHDK and CDR2 SYGVNS. This CDR3 spans 13 amino acids. Trimming pared 7 bases from V and 8 bases from J, leaving 14 bases between.

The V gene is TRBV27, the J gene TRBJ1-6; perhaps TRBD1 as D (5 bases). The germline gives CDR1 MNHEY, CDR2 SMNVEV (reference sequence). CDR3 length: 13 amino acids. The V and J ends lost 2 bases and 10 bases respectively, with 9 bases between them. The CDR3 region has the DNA TGTGCCAGCAGTTTAAGGGGTTACTCACCCCTCCACTTT. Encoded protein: CASSLRGYSPLHF.

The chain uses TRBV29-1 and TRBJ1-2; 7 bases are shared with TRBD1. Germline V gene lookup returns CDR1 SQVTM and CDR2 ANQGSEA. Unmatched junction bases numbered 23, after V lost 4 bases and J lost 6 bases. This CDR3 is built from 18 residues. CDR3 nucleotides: TGCAGCGTTGGACACTTCTGGGGCAGGGGGAAGCAGAAGGATGGCTACACCTTC. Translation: CSVGHFWGRGKQKDGYTF.